This T cell receptor beta chain was observed in a study of T cells in Graves' hyperthyroidism and ophthalmopathy. Across the study: Peripheral blood was acquired at first diagnosis, ahead of any therapy whatsoever. Study-wide results and caveats: Median prediction lead before ophthalmopathy onset was about 6.3 months with the model. Researchers report that a 13 V-J model separated ophthalmopathy from stable hyperthyroidism. Clonotypes that were expanded in thyroid above 0.001 mostly appeared in blood too.

V lost 5 bases, J lost 6 bases, and 17 bases lay in between. The CDR3 runs to 15 residues. Germline V gene data show CDR1 as SGHAT and CDR2 as FQNNGV. From RNA transcripts, TCR beta CDR3 regions were amplified. An initial round of RT-PCR targeting the TCR CDR3 relied on the HTBI primer set. One entry per CDR3 protein results from TCRdb running MiXCR on the multiplex PCR reads. Found here are about 420,000 distinct CDR3 sequences, 15% to 18% of them singletons; the top ten hold roughly 13%. As concerns this clonotype: Its antigen is not identified.

This chain uses TRBV11-2 with TRBJ1-5; the D gene is possibly TRBD1 (5 bases). The specimen was blood. The receptor comes from a woman aged 18-29 years with Graves' hyperthyroidism. CDR3 DNA sequence: TGTGCCAGCAGCAGCATCACAGGCGCAGGTCAGCCCCAGCATTTT. It translates to CASSSITGAGQPQHF.